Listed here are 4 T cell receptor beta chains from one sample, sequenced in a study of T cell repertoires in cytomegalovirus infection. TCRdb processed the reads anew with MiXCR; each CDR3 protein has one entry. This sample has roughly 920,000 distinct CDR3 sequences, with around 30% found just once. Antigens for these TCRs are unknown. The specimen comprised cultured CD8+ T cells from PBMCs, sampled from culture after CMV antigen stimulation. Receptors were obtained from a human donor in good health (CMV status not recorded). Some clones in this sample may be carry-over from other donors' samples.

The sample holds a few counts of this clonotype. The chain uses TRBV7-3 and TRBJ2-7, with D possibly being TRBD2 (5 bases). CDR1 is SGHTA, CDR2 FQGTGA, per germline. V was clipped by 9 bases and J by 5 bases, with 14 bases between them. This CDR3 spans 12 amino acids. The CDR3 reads CARLDPDHEQYV. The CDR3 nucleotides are TGTGCCAGACTAGACCCGGACCACGAGCAGTACGTC.

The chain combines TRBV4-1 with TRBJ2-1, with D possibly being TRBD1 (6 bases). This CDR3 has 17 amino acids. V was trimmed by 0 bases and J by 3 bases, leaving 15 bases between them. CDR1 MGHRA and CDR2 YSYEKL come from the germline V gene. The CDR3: CASSQDPQQGRYNEQFF. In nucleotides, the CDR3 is TGCGCCAGCAGCCAAGACCCCCAACAGGGACGCTACAATGAGCAGTTCTTC.

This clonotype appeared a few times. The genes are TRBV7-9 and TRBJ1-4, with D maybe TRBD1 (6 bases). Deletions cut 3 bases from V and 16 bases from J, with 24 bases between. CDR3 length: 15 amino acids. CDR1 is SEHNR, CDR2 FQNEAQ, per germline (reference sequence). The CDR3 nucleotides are TGTGCCAGCAGCTTGGTTAGAGGGGGGACCCTCGTAGAGTTTTTT. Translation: CASSLVRGGTLVEFF.

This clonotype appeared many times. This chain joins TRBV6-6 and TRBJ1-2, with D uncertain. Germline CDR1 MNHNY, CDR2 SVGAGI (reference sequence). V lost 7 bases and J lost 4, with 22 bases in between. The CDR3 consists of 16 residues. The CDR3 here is CASNNPPREFVYGYTF. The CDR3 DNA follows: TGTGCCAGCAACAACCCGCCACGGGAATTCGTCTATGGCTACACCTTC.